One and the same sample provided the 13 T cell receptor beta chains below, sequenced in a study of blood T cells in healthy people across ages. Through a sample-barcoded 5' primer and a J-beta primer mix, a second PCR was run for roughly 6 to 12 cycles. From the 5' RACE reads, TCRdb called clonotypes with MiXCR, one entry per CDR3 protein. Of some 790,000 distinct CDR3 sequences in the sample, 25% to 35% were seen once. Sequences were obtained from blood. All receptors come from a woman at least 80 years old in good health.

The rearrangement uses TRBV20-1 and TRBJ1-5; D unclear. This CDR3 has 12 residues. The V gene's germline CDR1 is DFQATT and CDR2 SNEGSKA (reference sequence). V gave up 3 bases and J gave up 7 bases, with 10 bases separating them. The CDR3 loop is CSASRPPQPQHF. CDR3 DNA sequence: TGCAGTGCTAGCCGGCCCCCCCAGCCCCAGCATTTT.

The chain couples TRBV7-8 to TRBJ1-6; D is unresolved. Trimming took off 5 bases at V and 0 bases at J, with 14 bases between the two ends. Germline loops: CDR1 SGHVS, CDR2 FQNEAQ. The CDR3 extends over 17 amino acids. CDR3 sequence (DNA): TGTGCCAGCAGCGGCGATCGGGCAGCCTCCTATAATTCACCCCTCCACTTT. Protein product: CASSGDRAASYNSPLHF.

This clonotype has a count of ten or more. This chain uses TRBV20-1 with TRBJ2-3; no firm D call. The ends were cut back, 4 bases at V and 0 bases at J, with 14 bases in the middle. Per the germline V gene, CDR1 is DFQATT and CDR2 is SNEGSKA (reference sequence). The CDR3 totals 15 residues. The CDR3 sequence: CSATGRRPSTDTQYF. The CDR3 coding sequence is TGCAGTGCTACCGGACGACGTCCTAGCACAGATACGCAGTATTTT.

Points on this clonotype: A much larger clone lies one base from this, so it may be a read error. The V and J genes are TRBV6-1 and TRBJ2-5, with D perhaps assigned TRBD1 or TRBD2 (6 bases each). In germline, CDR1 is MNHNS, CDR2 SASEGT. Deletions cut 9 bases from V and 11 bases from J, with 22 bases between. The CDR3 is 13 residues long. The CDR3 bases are TGTGCCAGTTCGGCGGGACAAATCTACGGGCAGTACTTC. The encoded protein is CASSAGQIYGQYF.

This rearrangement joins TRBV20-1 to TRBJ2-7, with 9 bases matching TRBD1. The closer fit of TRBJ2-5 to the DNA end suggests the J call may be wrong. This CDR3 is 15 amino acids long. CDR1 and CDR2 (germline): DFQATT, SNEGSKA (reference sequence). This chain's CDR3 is CSASIGTGIGETQYF. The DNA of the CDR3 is TGCAGTGCTAGCATCGGGACAGGGATTGGAGAGACCCAGTACTTC.

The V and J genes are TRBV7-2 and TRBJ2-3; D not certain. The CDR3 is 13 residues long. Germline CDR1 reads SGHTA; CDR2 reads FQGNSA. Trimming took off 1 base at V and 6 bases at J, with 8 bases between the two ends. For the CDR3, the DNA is TGTGCCAGCAGCTTAGAGGCCCGGGATACGCAGTATTTT. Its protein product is CASSLEARDTQYF.

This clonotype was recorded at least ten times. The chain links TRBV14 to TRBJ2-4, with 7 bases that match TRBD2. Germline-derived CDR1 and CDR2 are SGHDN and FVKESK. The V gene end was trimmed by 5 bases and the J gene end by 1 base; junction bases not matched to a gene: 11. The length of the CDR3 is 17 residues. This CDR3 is CASSSDGGFDAKNIQYF. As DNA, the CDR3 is TGTGCCAGCAGCTCAGACGGGGGGTTCGATGCCAAAAACATTCAGTACTTC.

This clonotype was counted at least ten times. CDR3 in amino acids: CSARDTGLETQYF. The CDR3 nucleotides are TGCAGTGCTAGAGATACAGGGTTGGAGACCCAGTACTTC. V is TRBV20-1 and J is TRBJ2-5; tentative D call: TRBD1 (6 bases). The CDR3 has 13 residues. V was trimmed by 0 bases and J by 5 bases, leaving 10 bases between them. The germline gives CDR1 DFQATT, CDR2 SNEGSKA (reference sequence).

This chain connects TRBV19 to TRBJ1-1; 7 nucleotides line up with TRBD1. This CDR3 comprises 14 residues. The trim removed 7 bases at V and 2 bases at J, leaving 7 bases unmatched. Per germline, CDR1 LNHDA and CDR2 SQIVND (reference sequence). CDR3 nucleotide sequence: TGTGCCAGTAAGGGACAGCAATATAACACTGAAGCTTTCTTT. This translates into CASKGQQYNTEAFF.

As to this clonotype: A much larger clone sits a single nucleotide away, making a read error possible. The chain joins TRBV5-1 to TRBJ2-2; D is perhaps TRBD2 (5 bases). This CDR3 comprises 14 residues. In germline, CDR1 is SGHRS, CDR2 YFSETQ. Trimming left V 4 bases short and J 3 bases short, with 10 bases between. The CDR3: CASSGAVDTGELFF. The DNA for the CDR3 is TGCGCCAGCAGCGGAGCGGTCGACACCGGGGAGCTGTTTTTT.

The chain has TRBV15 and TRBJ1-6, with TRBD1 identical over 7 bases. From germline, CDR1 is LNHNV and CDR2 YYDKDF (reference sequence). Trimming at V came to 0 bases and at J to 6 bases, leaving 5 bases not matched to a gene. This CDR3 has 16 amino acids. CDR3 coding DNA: TGTGCCACCAGCAGAGATGGTACAGGGGCTAATTCACCCCTCCACTTT. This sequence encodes CATSRDGTGANSPLHF.

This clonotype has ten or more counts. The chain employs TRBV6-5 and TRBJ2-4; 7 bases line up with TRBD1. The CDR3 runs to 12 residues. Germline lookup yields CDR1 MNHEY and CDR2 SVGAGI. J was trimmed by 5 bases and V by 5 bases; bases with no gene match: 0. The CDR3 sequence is CASSDRENIQYF. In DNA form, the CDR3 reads TGTGCCAGCAGTGACAGGGAAAACATTCAGTACTTC.

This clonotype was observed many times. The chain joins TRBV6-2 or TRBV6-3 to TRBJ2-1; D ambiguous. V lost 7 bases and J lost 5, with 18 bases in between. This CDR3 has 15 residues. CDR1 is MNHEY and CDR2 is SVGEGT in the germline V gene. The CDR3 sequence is CASNLQLKSDNEQFF. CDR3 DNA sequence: TGTGCCAGCAACCTACAACTAAAGTCGGACAATGAGCAGTTCTTC.